These T cell receptor beta chains were read from a single sample in a study of cytomegalovirus exposure and HLA in healthy donors. Clones were sequenced by immunoSEQ multiplex PCR, and TCRdb holds only the in-frame ones, with some missing. The profile shows about 66,000 clones, approximately 97% of them singletons. Sequenced material: PBMCs. The receptors were gathered from a woman under 30 in good health and CMV-seropositive. Both conserved end residues are part of each CDR3. Fields, in order: clone size, J gene, V gene, D gene, CDR3 DNA, CDR3 protein. The D gene is left open where the match is weak. Only some rows state a clone size, as once, few, many or a class for expanded clones.

-	TRBJ2-3	TRBV19	-	TGTGCCAGTAGTACCTCGGGGGCGGGGGCAGATACGCAGTATTTT	CASSTSGAGADTQYF
-	TRBJ1-2	TRBV27	TRBD1	TGTGCCAGCAGTTTAAGAGGACAGGCTTTTTATGGCTACACCTTC	CASSLRGQAFYGYTF
-	TRBJ1-2	TRBV10-3	TRBD1	TGTGCCATCAGTGAGTCCGAGACAGGGGGAGGCTATGGCTACACCTTC	CAISESETGGGYGYTF
-	TRBJ1-2	TRBV19	TRBD1	TGTGCCAGTAGTATCAGGGGGCTTGACTATGGCTACACCTTC	CASSIRGLDYGYTF
-	TRBJ2-5	TRBV7-9	TRBD1	TGTGCCAGCAGCCCTGGACAGGAACAAGAGACCCAGTACTTC	CASSPGQEQETQYF
-	TRBJ2-1	TRBV5-6	TRBD2	TGTGCCAGCAGCTTTCTAGCGGGAGACGGCAATGAGCAGTTCTTC	CASSFLAGDGNEQFF
-	TRBJ2-1	TRBV6-1	TRBD2	TGTGCCAGCAGTAGGGGGACTAGCGGAAGCAATGAGCAGTTCTTC	CASSRGTSGSNEQFF
-	TRBJ1-2	TRBV19	-	TGTGCCAGTAGTGTCGCAGTAACCTCAGATGGCTACACCTTC	CASSVAVTSDGYTF
once	TRBJ1-5	TRBV7-2	TRBD1	TGTGCCAGCAGCTTAGACAGGGGTGGGAATCAGCCCCAGCATTTT	CASSLDRGGNQPQHF
-	TRBJ2-2	TRBV7-6	TRBD1	TGTGCCAGCAGCTACGGGACAGGGCACACCGGGGAGCTGTTTTTT	CASSYGTGHTGELFF
-	TRBJ1-3	TRBV28	TRBD1	TGTGCCACCTCAGGGGGCGCGTCTGGAAACACCATATATTTT	CATSGGASGNTIYF
-	TRBJ1-2	TRBV4-2	-	TGTGCCAGCAGCCAAGTTAAATCCGGGGTCTATGGCTACACCTTC	CASSQVKSGVYGYTF
-	TRBJ1-1	TRBV6-5	-	TGTGCCAGCAGTTACAGGACGGGGAAAACTGAAGCTTTCTTT	CASSYRTGKTEAFF
-	TRBJ1-3	TRBV30	TRBD1	TGTGCCTGGACCGGGACAGGGGCTGGAAACACCATATATTTT	CAWTGTGAGNTIYF
-	TRBJ2-2	TRBV23-1	TRBD2	TGCGCCAGCAGTCAATCCTCGGGACTAGCGGGAAGGGGGGAGCTGTTTTTT	CASSQSSGLAGRGELFF
-	TRBJ2-5	TRBV9	-	TGTGCCAGCAGCCTGTCAGGGCCCTCGGAGACCCAGTACTTC	CASSLSGPSETQYF
-	TRBJ1-1	TRBV9	TRBD1	TGTGCCAGCAGCCCTGGGACAGGGGCTGAAGCTTTCTTT	CASSPGTGAEAFF
once	TRBJ2-7	TRBV19	-	TGTGCCAGTAGTATAGATCACAACTACGAGCAGTACTTC	CASSIDHNYEQYF
-	TRBJ2-5	TRBV9	TRBD2	TGTGCCAGCAGTGTCGAGCGGGGTCCGGGGACCCAGTACTTC	CASSVERGPGTQYF
-	TRBJ2-7	TRBV19	TRBD1	TGTGCCAGTAAACCGGGACAGGGGAGCTCCTACGAGCAGTACTTC	CASKPGQGSSYEQYF
-	TRBJ2-1	TRBV6-4	-	TGTGCCAGCAGTGACGGGCCCTACAATGAGCAGTTCTTC	CASSDGPYNEQFF
-	TRBJ2-5	TRBV10-2	-	TGCGCCAGCAGTGATCGCCTAGAGGAGACCCAGTACTTC	CASSDRLEETQYF
-	TRBJ1-1	TRBV6-5	TRBD1	TGTGCCAGCAGTTCGACAGGGGGCGCGGGGAACACTGAAGCTTTCTTT	CASSSTGGAGNTEAFF
once	TRBJ1-1	TRBV5-8	-	TGTGCCAGCGCCCTAGGGGGAGGGGGCACTGAAGCTTTCTTT	CASALGGGGTEAFF
-	TRBJ1-2	TRBV12-2	-	TGTGCAAGTCGCTTAGCCTGGGGTTTGGGACTCGCCCTCTCTCTAAACTATGGCTACACCTTC	CASRLAWGLGLALSLNYGYTF
-	TRBJ2-6	TRBV18	TRBD2	TGTGCCAGCTCACCGACAGCGGGGGCCTCTGGGGCCAACGTCCTGACTTTC	CASSPTAGASGANVLTF
-	TRBJ2-3	TRBV30	TRBD1	TGTGCCTGGGGGGGACAGGGCCTAACGGGGGATACGCAGTATTTT	CAWGGQGLTGDTQYF
-	TRBJ1-1	TRBV27	TRBD1	TGTGCCAGCAGTTTCCGGACGAGTACAGGGGCCTGGGGCACTGAAGCTTTCTTT	CASSFRTSTGAWGTEAFF
-	TRBJ2-1	TRBV9	TRBD2	TGTGCCAGCAGCGTACTGGGACTAGCGGAAGGATGGGCCTACAATGAGCAGTTCTTC	CASSVLGLAEGWAYNEQFF
-	TRBJ2-7	TRBV7-6	-	TGTGCCAGCAGCTTGACGACTAGTACTGCCTCTATGTACGAGCAGTACTTC	CASSLTTSTASMYEQYF
-	TRBJ2-7	TRBV28	-	TGTGCCAGCAGTTTAAATAGCTTCGAGCAGTACTTC	CASSLNSFEQYF
-	TRBJ1-1	TRBV6-1	-	TGTGCCAGCAGCGAACACGCAGGGCGTTACACTGAAGCTTTCTTT	CASSEHAGRYTEAFF
-	TRBJ1-1	TRBV7-9	-	TGTGCCAGCAGCCCGGGTCAGGAAGCTTTCTTT	CASSPGQEAFF
-	TRBJ1-4	TRBV5-1	-	TGCGCCAGCAGCTCGGACAGACTAAATGAAAAACTGTTTTTT	CASSSDRLNEKLFF
-	TRBJ2-7	TRBV19	-	TGTGCCAGTAGTATCGAGACAGCGTTCTACGAGCAGTACTTC	CASSIETAFYEQYF
-	TRBJ2-5	TRBV7-6	-	TGTGCCAGCAGCTTAGTCCCAGGGTATGGTGAGACCCAGTACTTC	CASSLVPGYGETQYF
-	TRBJ2-5	TRBV7-9	-	TGTGCCAGCAGCCCCAGGGATGAAGAGACCCAGTACTTC	CASSPRDEETQYF
-	TRBJ1-3	TRBV18	TRBD1	TGTGCCAGCTCACCCTTGGACAGGACCTCTGGAAACACCATATATTTT	CASSPLDRTSGNTIYF
-	TRBJ2-7	TRBV28	TRBD2	TGTGCCAGCAGCCTGGGGGGGGACGGCGGTACCTACGAGCAGTACTTC	CASSLGGDGGTYEQYF
-	TRBJ2-2	TRBV5-1	TRBD2	TGCGCCAGCAGCTTACCGGGAGGGCCAGACACCGGGGAGCTGTTTTTT	CASSLPGGPDTGELFF
-	TRBJ2-7	TRBV7-8	-	TGTGCCAGCAGCCTAGGGTGGGGGGGCTTCTACGAGCAGTACTTC	CASSLGWGGFYEQYF
-	TRBJ2-7	TRBV9	TRBD1	TGTGCCAGCAGCGAGAGGACAGGGGGTATCGGCGAGCAGTACTTC	CASSERTGGIGEQYF
once	TRBJ2-1	TRBV7-3	TRBD2	TGTGCCAGCAGCTTAATAGGTTGGACTAGCGGGAGGTCTATCTACAATGAGCAGTTCTTC	CASSLIGWTSGRSIYNEQFF
-	TRBJ1-1	TRBV28	-	TGTGCCAGCAGCCCTTCAGGGTCCGGGACTGAAGCTTTCTTT	CASSPSGSGTEAFF
-	TRBJ2-1	TRBV2	-	TGTGCCAGCACTAGCACCAACTACAATGAGCAGTTCTTC	CASTSTNYNEQFF
-	TRBJ1-2	TRBV6-6	TRBD1	TGTGCCAGCAGTTACGCGGGGACAGAAGGCTACACCTTC	CASSYAGTEGYTF
-	TRBJ2-2	TRBV5-5	TRBD2	TGTGCCAGCAGCCCACCCGGGAGGACCGGGGAGCTGTTTTTT	CASSPPGRTGELFF
-	TRBJ2-5	TRBV19	-	TGTGCCAGTAGTTCGCCAGGGGTTGAGACCCAGTACTTC	CASSSPGVETQYF
once	TRBJ2-7	TRBV19	-	TGTGCCAGTAAAGACCCTCCAGGGGCCGAGCAGTACTTC	CASKDPPGAEQYF
once	TRBJ2-2	TRBV12-5	TRBD2	TGTGCTAGTGGTTTGGTGGAGGGACTAGCGGGAGGGCCGTTGACCGGGGAGCTGTTTTTT	CASGLVEGLAGGPLTGELFF
once	TRBJ2-7	TRBV27	TRBD2	TGTGCCAGCAGTTTATCTCTGACTAGCGGGGGGGGCGAGCAGTACTTC	CASSLSLTSGGGEQYF
-	TRBJ1-2	TRBV28	TRBD1	TGTGCCAGCACCGCAGGGGGTACTAGTGGCTACACCTTC	CASTAGGTSGYTF
-	TRBJ2-4	TRBV5-4	-	TGTGCCAGCAGCTTAGACCAGGGTACCAAAAACATTCAGTACTTC	CASSLDQGTKNIQYF
once	TRBJ2-7	TRBV5-1	-	TGCGCCAGCAGCCCAGGGTCGGCCTTCTACGAGCAGTACTTC	CASSPGSAFYEQYF
once	TRBJ2-2	TRBV4-1	TRBD2	TGCGCCAGCAGCCAAGCCATTGGGACTAGTCCAGTTATTAACACCGGGGAGCTGTTTTTT	CASSQAIGTSPVINTGELFF